These T cell receptor beta chains were read from a single sample in a study of blood T cells in healthy people across ages. MiXCR, run by TCRdb on the 5' RACE reads, gives a single entry per CDR3 protein. The table records fewer than 800,000 distinct CDR3 sequences, 45% to 50% of them present only once. Source material: blood. These receptor sequences come from a woman aged 60 to 75 in good health. CDR3s include the opening cysteine and the closing phenylalanine or tryptophan. The D gene is left open where the match is weak. Clone sizes are given selectively: once, few, many, or a class where the clone is expanded.

NA,TRBJ2-5,NA,TRBV6-5,CASSYSIHTETQYF,TGTGCCAGCAGTTACTCGATCCACACGGAGACCCAGTACTTC
NA,TRBJ1-2,NA,TRBV10-3,CAISESGVLDYGYTF,TGTGCCATCAGCGAGTCTGGGGTATTGGACTATGGCTACACCTTC
NA,TRBJ2-3,NA,TRBV27,CASAKGADTQYF,TGTGCCTCCGCGAAGGGAGCAGATACGCAGTATTTT
TRBD2,TRBJ2-1,few,TRBV4-2,CASSPWETSGIFNEQFF,TGTGCCAGCAGCCCATGGGAGACTAGCGGGATATTCAATGAGCAGTTCTTC
NA,TRBJ2-7,few,TRBV28,CASSSGGTSPTYEQYF,TGTGCCAGCAGTTCAGGGGGGACGTCCCCTACCTACGAGCAGTACTTC
NA,TRBJ1-2,few,TRBV29-1,CSVARGSCGYTF,TGCAGCGTTGCTAGGGGGTCATGTGGCTACACCTTC
NA,TRBJ2-1,once,TRBV7-2,CASSFRERREQFF,TGTGCCAGCAGCTTCAGGGAAAGACGTGAGCAGTTCTTC
NA,TRBJ2-7,few,TRBV20-1,CSAVDSGNSYEQYF,TGCAGTGCCGTTGATAGTGGGAACTCCTACGAGCAGTACTTC
NA,TRBJ1-2,few,TRBV15,CATSRDRVSHGYTF,TGTGCCACCAGCAGAGATCGGGTTAGTCATGGCTACACCTTC
NA,TRBJ2-3,NA,TRBV12-3/TRBV12-4,CASSTRRGTDTQYF,TGTGCCAGCAGCACTCGACGGGGCACAGATACGCAGTATTTT
NA,TRBJ1-6,few,TRBV5-1,CASSSDRRNNSPLHF,TGCGCCAGCAGCTCGGACAGACGCAATAATTCACCCCTCCACTTT
TRBD2,TRBJ2-1,NA,TRBV5-1,CASSLTSGSTNEQFF,TGCGCCAGCAGCTTGACTAGCGGGAGTACGAATGAGCAGTTCTTC
NA,TRBJ2-3,NA,TRBV7-3,CASSLTGHNTDTQYF,TGTGCCAGCAGCTTAACGGGGCACAACACAGATACGCAGTATTTT
NA,TRBJ2-7,NA,TRBV7-8,CASSLWASESSYNEQYF,TGTGCCAGCAGCTTATGGGCTAGCGAAAGCTCCTACAATGAGCAGTACTTC
NA,TRBJ1-2,once,TRBV5-6,CASSLSGGDGYTF,TGTGCCAGCAGCTTGAGCGGAGGAGATGGCTACACCTTC
TRBD1,TRBJ2-7,few,TRBV30,CAWDPGQGLYEQYF,TGTGCCTGGGATCCGGGACAGGGACTCTACGAGCAGTACTTC
TRBD1,TRBJ2-7,NA,TRBV7-6,CASSLRDREYEQYF,TGTGCCAGCAGCTTAAGGGACAGGGAGTACGAGCAGTACTTC
TRBD2,TRBJ2-1,NA,TRBV7-8,CASSSLAEPNEQFF,TGTGCCAGCAGCTCCCTAGCGGAACCCAATGAGCAGTTCTTC
NA,TRBJ2-7,many,TRBV12-3/TRBV12-4,CASSSDRYEQYF,TGTGCCAGCAGTTCGGACCGATACGAGCAGTACTTC
NA,TRBJ2-6,NA,TRBV10-3,CAISEDRYSGANVLTF,TGTGCCATCAGTGAGGACAGATACTCTGGGGCCAACGTCCTGACTTTC
NA,TRBJ1-2,few,TRBV5-1,CASSPTPDGLYGYTF,TGCGCCAGCAGCCCAACCCCGGACGGCCTCTATGGCTACACCTTC
TRBD1,TRBJ1-4,NA,TRBV7-2,CASSLPGQGNEKLFF,TGTGCCAGCAGCCTGCCGGGACAGGGTAATGAAAAACTGTTTTTT
NA,TRBJ1-5,NA,TRBV5-1,CASSSDGGNQPQHF,TGCGCCAGCAGCTCGGACGGAGGCAATCAGCCCCAGCATTTT
NA,TRBJ1-4,many,TRBV3-1,CASSQDEKLFF,TGTGCCAGCAGCCAAGATGAAAAACTGTTTTTT
NA,TRBJ2-7,NA,TRBV7-8,CASSAFLEQYF,TGTGCCAGCAGCGCCTTCCTGGAGCAGTACTTC
NA,TRBJ2-5,few,TRBV7-2,CASSRTVNQETQYF,TGTGCCAGCAGCCGGACAGTAAACCAAGAGACCCAGTACTTC
NA,TRBJ2-3,NA,TRBV20-1,CSAITSRFADTQYF,TGCAGTGCTATAACTAGTCGGTTCGCAGATACGCAGTATTTT
TRBD1,TRBJ2-2,once,TRBV10-3,CAISPGQGESGELFF,TGTGCCATCAGCCCGGGACAGGGTGAATCCGGGGAGCTGTTTTTT
NA,TRBJ1-1,NA,TRBV28,CASRLQGGTEAFF,TGTGCCAGCAGACTACAGGGCGGCACTGAAGCTTTCTTT
TRBD1,TRBJ2-7,few,TRBV9,CASSPGGQGTYEQYF,TGTGCCAGTTCACCGGGGGGACAGGGGACCTACGAGCAGTACTTC
NA,TRBJ2-5,NA,TRBV7-2,CASSLVDSHKETQYF,TGTGCCAGCAGCTTAGTCGACAGCCACAAAGAGACCCAGTACTTC
NA,TRBJ1-2,few,TRBV21-1,CASSKKKGVGYGYTF,TGTGCCAGCAGCAAAAAAAAGGGGGTTGGCTATGGCTACACCTTC
TRBD1,TRBJ1-4,NA,TRBV7-8,CASSVTGQTNEKLFF,TGTGCCAGCAGCGTAACGGGACAGACTAATGAAAAACTGTTTTTT
NA,TRBJ1-2,NA,TRBV5-1,CASSWDAGGGYTF,TGCGCCAGCAGCTGGGATGCGGGAGGCGGCTACACCTTC
TRBD2,TRBJ2-1,NA,TRBV6-5,CASSYGATGTRINEQFF,TGTGCCAGCAGTTACGGCGCCACCGGGACTAGGATCAATGAGCAGTTCTTC